The T cell receptor (beta chain) under discussion was sequenced for a study of long-term antiretroviral therapy in people with HIV. The run of the v3.0 immunoSEQ assay was at survey level. Repertoires were generated with immunoSEQ multiplex PCR, while TCRdb's copy carries only in-frame clones and drops some. The table records nearly 25,000 clones, roughly 85% of them present only once. This CDR3 has 17 residues. CDR1 is SEHNR and CDR2 is FQNEAQ in the germline V gene (reference sequence). V was pared by 4 bases and J by 0 bases, with 16 bases between. The specimen was unsorted PBMCs, collected 1.2 years after starting antiretroviral therapy. The origin of this receptor is a woman between 40 and 55 years old with HIV. The J gene is TRBJ2-1, the V gene TRBV7-9; a possible D gene is TRBD2 (6 bases). CDR3 nucleotides: TGTGCCAGCAGCTGGTCTCTAGCGACTTTCTCCTACAATGAGCAGTTCTTC. This encodes CASSWSLATFSYNEQFF.